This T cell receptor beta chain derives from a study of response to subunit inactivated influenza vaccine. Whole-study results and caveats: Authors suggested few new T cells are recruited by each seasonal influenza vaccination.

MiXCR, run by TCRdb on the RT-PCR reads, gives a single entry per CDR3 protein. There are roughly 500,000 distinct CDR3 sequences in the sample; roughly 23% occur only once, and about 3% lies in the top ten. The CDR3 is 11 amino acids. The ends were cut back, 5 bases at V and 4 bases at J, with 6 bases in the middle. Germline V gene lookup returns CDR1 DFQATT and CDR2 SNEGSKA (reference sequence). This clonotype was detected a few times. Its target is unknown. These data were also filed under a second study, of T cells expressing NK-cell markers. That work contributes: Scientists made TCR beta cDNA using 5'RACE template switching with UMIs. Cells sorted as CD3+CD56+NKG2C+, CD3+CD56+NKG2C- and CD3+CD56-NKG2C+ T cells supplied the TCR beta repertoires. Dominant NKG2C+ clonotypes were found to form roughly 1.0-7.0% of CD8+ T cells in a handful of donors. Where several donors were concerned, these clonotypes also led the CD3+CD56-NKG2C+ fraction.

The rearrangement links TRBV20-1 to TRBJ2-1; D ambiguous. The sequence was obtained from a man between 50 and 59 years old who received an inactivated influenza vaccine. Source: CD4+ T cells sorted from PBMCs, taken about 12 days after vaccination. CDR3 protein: CSADKYNEQFF. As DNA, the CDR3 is TGCAGTGCTGATAAGTACAATGAGCAGTTCTTC.